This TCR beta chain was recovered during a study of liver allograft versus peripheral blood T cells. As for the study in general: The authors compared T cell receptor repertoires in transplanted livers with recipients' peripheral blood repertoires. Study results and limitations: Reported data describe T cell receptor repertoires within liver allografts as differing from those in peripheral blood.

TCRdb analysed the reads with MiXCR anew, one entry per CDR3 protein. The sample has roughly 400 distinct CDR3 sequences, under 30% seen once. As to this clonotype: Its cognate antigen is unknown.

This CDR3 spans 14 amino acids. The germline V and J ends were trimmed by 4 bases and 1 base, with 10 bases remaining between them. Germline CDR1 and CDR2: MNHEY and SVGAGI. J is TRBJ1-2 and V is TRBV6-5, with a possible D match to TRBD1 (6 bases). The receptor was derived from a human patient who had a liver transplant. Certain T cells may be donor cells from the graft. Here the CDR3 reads CASSSQGSNYGYTF. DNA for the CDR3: TGTGCCAGCAGTTCTCAGGGGAGTAACTATGGCTACACCTTC.